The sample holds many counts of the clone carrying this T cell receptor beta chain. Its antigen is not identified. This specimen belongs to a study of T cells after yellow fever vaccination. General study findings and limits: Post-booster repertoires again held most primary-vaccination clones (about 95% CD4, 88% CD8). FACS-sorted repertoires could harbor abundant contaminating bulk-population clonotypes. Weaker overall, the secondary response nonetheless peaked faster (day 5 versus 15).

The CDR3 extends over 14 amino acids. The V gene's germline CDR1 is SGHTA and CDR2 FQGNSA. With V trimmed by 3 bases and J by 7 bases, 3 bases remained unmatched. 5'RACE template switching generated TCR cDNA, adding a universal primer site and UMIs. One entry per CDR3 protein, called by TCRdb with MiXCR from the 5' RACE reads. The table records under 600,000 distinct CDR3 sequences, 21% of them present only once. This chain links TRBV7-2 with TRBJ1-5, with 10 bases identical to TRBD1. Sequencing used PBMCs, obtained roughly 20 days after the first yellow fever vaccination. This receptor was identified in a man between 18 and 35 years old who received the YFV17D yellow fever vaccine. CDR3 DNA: TGTGCCAGCAGCTTGGGGACAGGGGTACAGCCCCAGCATTTT. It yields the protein CASSLGTGVQPQHF. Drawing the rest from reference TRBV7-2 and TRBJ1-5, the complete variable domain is GAGVSQSPSNKVTEKGKDVELRCDPISGHTALYWYRQSLGQGLEFLIYFQGNSAPDKSGLPSDRFSAERTGGSVSTLTIQRTQQEDSAVYLCASSLGTGVQPQHFGDGTRLSIL.